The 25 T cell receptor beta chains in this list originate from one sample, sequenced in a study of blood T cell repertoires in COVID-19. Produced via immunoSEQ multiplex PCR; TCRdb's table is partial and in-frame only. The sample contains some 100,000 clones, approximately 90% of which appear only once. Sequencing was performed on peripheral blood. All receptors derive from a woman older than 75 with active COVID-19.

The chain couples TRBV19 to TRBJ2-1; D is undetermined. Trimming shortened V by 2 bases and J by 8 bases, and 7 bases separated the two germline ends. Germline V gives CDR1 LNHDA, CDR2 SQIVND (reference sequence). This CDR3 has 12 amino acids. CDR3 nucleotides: TGTGCCAGTAGTATATCGTTAGATGAGCAGTTCTTC. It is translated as CASSISLDEQFF.

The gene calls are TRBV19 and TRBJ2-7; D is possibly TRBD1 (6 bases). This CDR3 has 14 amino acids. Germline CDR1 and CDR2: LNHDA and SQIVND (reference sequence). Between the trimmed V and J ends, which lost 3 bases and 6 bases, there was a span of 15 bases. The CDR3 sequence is CASSIVVVGAEQYF. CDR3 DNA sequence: TGTGCCAGTAGTATTGTGGTAGTGGGGGCCGAGCAGTACTTC.

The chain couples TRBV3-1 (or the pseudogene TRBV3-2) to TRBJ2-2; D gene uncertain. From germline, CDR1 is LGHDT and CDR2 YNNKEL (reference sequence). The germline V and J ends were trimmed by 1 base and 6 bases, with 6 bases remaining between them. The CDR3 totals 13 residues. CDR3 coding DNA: TGTGCCAGCAGCCAAGGGGCACCCGGGGAGCTGTTTTTT. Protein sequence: CASSQGAPGELFF.

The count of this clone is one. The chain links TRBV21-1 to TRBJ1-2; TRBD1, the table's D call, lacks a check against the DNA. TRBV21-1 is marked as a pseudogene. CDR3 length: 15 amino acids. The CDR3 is CASSKGKQGSLSYTF. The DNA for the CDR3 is TGTGCCAGCAGCAAAGGGAAACAGGGGTCCCTGAGCTACACCTTC.

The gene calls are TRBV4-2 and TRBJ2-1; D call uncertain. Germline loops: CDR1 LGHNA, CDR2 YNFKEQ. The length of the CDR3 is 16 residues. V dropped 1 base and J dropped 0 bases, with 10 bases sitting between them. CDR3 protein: CASSQGVLSSYNEQFF. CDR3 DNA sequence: TGTGCCAGCAGCCAAGGCGTCCTGAGCTCCTACAATGAGCAGTTCTTC.

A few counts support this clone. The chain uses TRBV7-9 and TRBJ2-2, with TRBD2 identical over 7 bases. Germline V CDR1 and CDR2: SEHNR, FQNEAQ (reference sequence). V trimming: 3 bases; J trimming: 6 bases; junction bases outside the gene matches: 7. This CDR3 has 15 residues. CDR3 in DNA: TGTGCCAGCAGCTTCCGGGCCAGCGGGGCCGGGGAGCTGTTTTTT. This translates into CASSFRASGAGELFF.

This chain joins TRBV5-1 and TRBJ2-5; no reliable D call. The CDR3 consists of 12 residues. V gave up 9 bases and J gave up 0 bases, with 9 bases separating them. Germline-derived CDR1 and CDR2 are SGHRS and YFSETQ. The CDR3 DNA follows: TGCGCCACTCGTGCGTACCAAGAGACCCAGTACTTC. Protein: CATRAYQETQYF.

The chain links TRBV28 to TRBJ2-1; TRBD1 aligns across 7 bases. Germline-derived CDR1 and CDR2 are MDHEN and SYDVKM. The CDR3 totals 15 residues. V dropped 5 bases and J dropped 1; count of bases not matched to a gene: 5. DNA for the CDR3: TGTGCCAGCAGTCACAGGGGCAGATCCTACAATGAGCAGTTCTTC. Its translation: CASSHRGRSYNEQFF.

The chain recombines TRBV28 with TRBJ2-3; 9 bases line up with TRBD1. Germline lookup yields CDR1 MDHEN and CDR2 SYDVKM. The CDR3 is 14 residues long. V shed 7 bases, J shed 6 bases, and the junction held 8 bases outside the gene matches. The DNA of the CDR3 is TGTGCCAGCACAACCGGGGACAGGGTCGATACGCAGTATTTT. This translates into CASTTGDRVDTQYF.

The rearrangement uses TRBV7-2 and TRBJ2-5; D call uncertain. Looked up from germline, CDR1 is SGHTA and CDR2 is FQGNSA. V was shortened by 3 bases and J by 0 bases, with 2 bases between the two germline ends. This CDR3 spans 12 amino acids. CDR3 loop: CASSFYQETQYF. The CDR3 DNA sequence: TGTGCCAGCAGCTTCTACCAAGAGACCCAGTACTTC.

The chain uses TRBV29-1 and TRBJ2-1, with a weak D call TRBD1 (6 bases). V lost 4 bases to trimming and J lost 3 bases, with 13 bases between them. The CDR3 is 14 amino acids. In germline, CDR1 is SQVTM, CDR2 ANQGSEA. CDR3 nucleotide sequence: TGCAGCGTTGGTTGGTCAGGGGTCTACAATGAGCAGTTCTTC. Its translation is CSVGWSGVYNEQFF.

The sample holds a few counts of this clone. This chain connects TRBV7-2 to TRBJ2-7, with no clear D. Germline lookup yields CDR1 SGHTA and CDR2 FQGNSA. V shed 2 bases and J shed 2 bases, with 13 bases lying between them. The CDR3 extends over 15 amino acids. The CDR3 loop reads CASSLMHGVTYEQYF. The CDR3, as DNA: TGTGCCAGCAGCTTAATGCACGGAGTGACCTACGAGCAGTACTTC.

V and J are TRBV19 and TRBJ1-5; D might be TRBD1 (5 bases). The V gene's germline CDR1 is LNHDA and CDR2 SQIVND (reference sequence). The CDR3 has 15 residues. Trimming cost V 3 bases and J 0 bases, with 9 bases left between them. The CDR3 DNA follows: TGTGCCAGTAGTATCCAGGGATTTAGCAATCAGCCCCAGCATTTT. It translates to CASSIQGFSNQPQHF.

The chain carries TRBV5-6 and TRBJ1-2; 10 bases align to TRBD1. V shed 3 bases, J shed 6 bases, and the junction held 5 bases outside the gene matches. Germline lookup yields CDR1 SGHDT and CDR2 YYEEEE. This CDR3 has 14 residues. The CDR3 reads CASSWTTGGDGYTF. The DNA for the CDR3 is TGTGCCAGCAGCTGGACGACAGGGGGCGATGGCTACACCTTC.

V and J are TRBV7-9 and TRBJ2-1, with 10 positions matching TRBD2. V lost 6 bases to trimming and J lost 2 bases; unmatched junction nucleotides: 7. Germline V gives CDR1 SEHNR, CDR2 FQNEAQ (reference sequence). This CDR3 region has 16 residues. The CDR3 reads CASSPTSGDTYNEQFF. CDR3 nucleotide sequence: TGTGCCAGCAGTCCCACTAGCGGGGACACCTACAATGAGCAGTTCTTC.

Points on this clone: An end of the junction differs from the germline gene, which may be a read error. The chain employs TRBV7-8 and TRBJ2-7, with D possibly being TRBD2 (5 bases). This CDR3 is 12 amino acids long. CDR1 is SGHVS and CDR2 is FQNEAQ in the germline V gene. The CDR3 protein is CASSFNGERSLF. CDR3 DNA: TGTGCCAGCAGCTTCAACGGGGAGCGTTCCCTCTTC.

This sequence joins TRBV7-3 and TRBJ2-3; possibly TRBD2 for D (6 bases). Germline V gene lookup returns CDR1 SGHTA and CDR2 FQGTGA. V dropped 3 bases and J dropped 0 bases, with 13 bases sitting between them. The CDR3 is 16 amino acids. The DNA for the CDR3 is TGTGCCAGCAGCTTCGGTCTAGCGCCTAGCACAGATACGCAGTATTTT. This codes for CASSFGLAPSTDTQYF.

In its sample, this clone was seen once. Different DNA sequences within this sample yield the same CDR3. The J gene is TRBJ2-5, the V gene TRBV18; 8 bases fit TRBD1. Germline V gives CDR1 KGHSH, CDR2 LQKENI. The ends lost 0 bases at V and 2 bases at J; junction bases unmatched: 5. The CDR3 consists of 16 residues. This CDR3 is CASSPPRRQGQETQYF. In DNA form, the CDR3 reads TGTGCCAGCTCACCACCCAGGAGACAGGGGCAAGAGACCCAGTACTTC. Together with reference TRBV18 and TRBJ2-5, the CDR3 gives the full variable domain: NAGVMQNPRHLVRRRGQEARLRCSPMKGHSHVYWYRQLPEEGLKFMVYLQKENIIDESGMPKERFSAEFPKEGPSILRIQQVVRGDSAAYFCASSPPRRQGQETQYFGPGTRLLVL.

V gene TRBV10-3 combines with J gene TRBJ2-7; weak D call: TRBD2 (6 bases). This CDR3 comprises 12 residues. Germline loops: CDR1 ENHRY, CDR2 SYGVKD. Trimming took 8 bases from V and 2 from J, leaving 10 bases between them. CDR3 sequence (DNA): TGTGCCATCGGGGCGGGGACCTACGAGCAGTACTTC. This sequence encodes CAIGAGTYEQYF.

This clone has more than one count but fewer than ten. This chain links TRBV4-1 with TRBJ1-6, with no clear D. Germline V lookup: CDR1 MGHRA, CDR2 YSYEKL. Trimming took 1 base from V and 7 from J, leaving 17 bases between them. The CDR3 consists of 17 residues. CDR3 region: CASSQAYLTSGNSPLHF. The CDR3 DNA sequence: TGCGCCAGCAGCCAAGCCTATTTAACCAGCGGAAATTCACCCCTCCACTTT.

CDR3 sequence reads: CASSVAPGHEQYF. The CDR3 region has the DNA TGTGCCAGCAGCGTAGCCCCAGGCCACGAGCAGTACTTC. V usage is TRBV9 and J usage is TRBJ2-7; the D is unclear. The CDR3 extends over 13 amino acids. V lost 0 bases and J lost 5, with 9 bases in between. Germline lookup yields CDR1 SGDLS and CDR2 YYNGEE.

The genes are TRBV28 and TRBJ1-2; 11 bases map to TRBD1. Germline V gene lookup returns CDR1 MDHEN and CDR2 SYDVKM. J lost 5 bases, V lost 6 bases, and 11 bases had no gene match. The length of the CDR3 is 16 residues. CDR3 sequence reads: CASSQGAGQGVYGYTF. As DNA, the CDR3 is TGTGCCAGCAGCCAAGGGGCGGGACAGGGGGTGTATGGCTACACCTTC.

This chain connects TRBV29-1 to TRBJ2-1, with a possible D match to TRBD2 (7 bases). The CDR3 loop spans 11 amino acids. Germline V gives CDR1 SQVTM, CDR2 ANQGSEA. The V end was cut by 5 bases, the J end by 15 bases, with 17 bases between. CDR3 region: CSVLWGGHPFF. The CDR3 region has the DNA TGCAGCGTTCTCTGGGGGGGACACCCGTTCTTC.

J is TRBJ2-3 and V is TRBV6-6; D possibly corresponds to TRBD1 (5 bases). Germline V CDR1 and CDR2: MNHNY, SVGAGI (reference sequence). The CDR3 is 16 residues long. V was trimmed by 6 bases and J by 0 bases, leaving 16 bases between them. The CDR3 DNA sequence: TGTGCCAGCAGGGGAAAGGCCAGGGCCAGCACAGATACGCAGTATTTT. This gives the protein CASRGKARASTDTQYF.

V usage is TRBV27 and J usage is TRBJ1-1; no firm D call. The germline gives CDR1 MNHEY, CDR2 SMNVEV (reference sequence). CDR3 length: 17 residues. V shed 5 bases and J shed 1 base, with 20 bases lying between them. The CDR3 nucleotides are TGTGCCAGCAGTACTAATGCGGGCCGACATGGGAACACTGAAGCTTTCTTT. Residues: CASSTNAGRHGNTEAFF.